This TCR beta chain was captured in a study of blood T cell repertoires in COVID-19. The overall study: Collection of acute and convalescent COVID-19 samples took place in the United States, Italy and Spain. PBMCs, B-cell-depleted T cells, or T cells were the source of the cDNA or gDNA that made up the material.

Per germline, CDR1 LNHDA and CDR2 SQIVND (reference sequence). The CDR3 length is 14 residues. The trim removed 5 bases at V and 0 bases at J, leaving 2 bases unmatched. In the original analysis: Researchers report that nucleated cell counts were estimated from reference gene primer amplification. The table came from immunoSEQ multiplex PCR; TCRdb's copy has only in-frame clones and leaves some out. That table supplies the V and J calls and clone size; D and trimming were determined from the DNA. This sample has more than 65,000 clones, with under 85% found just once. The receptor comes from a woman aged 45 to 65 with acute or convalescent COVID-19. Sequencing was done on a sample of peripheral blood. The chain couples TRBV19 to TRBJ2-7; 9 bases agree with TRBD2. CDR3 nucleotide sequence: TGTGCCAGTAGTGAACTAGCGGGCTCCTACGAGCAGTACTTC. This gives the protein CASSELAGSYEQYF.